These 23 T cell receptor beta chains were all obtained from the same sample, sequenced in a study of blood T cell repertoires in COVID-19. The data were produced by immunoSEQ multiplex PCR, yet TCRdb's version contains in-frame clones alone and is incomplete. Here the sample spans around 71,000 clones, about four fifths being singletons. Sequenced material: peripheral blood. The receptors were sampled from a man aged 65 to 85 with acute or convalescent COVID-19.

This chain links TRBV19 with TRBJ1-1; D may be TRBD1 (5 bases). Trimming stripped 6 bases from V and 1 base from J, with 18 bases between. This CDR3 spans 16 amino acids. Germline-derived CDR1 and CDR2 are LNHDA and SQIVND (reference sequence). In DNA form, the CDR3 reads TGTGCCAGTAGCCCCGGGGGTCCGGGAGGGAACACTGAAGCTTTCTTT. Amino acid sequence: CASSPGGPGGNTEAFF.

Worth noting for this clone: Germline and junction disagree at one end, which may indicate a read error. The V call is TRBV9, the J call TRBJ2-2, with D uncertain. Germline V CDR1 and CDR2: SGDLS, YYNGEE. The CDR3 is 16 amino acids. This CDR3 reads CASTVGSLTNTGELFF. The CDR3 DNA reads TGTGCCAGCACCGTAGGCTCTCTAACGAACACCGGGGAGCTGTTTTTT.

The chain is built from TRBV18 and TRBJ1-3; possibly TRBD1 for D (5 bases). Germline-derived CDR1 and CDR2 are KGHSH and LQKENI. The CDR3 length is 17 residues. The V and J ends lost 2 bases and 8 bases respectively, with 22 bases between them. CDR3 nucleotide sequence: TGTGCCAGCTCACCATCCCAGGGCGAGATCTCTTGGGACACCATATATTTT. It specifies CASSPSQGEISWDTIYF.

This chain links TRBV11-2 with TRBJ2-1; no definite D call. Between the trimmed V and J ends, which lost 5 bases and 1 base, there was a span of 12 bases. Germline values: CDR1 SGHAT, CDR2 FQNNGV. The CDR3 extends over 15 amino acids. CDR3 nucleotide sequence: TGTGCCAGCAGCCATCCTGAACTTTCCTACAATGAGCAGTTCTTC. Translated: CASSHPELSYNEQFF.

The CDR3 spells CASSVRTGVPYEQYF. For the CDR3, the DNA is TGTGCCAGCAGCGTGAGGACAGGGGTCCCCTACGAGCAGTACTTC. The chain couples TRBV9 to TRBJ2-7, with 9 nucleotides matching TRBD1. CDR1 is SGDLS and CDR2 is YYNGEE in the germline V gene. With 2 bases clipped from V and 2 bases from J, the junction kept 5 bases outside the gene matches. This CDR3 is 15 amino acids long.

The chain joins TRBV18 to TRBJ2-7; 10 nucleotides line up with TRBD1. V was pared by 5 bases and J by 5 bases, with 6 bases of the junction left unmatched. Germline lookup yields CDR1 KGHSH and CDR2 LQKENI. The CDR3 is made up of 14 amino acids. CDR3 in amino acids: CASSSGTGAHEQYF. The DNA for the CDR3 is TGTGCCAGCTCATCCGGGACAGGGGCCCACGAGCAGTACTTC.

J is TRBJ1-1 and V is TRBV30, with unresolved D. This CDR3 comprises 13 residues. With 4 bases removed from V and 4 bases from J, the gap between germline ends came to 13 bases. From germline, CDR1 is GTSNPN and CDR2 SVGIG (reference sequence). The CDR3 protein is CAWNRPGGTEAFF. CDR3 in DNA: TGTGCCTGGAACCGACCGGGAGGCACTGAAGCTTTCTTT.

The chain carries TRBV7-7 and TRBJ2-2; no clear D gene. V lost 1 base and J 1 base, leaving 10 bases between the germline ends. Per germline, CDR1 SSHAT and CDR2 FNYEAQ (reference sequence). The CDR3 is 16 amino acids. The CDR3, as DNA: TGTGCCAGCAGCTTAGGTGGCAGATTGAACACCGGGGAGCTGTTTTTT. It specifies CASSLGGRLNTGELFF.

V usage is TRBV9 and J usage is TRBJ2-1; TRBD2 matches at 9 bases. The V gene end was trimmed by 0 bases and the J gene end by 2 bases; junction bases not matched to a gene: 3. The germline V gene has CDR1 SGDLS and CDR2 YYNGEE. The CDR3 has 16 amino acids. CDR3 loop: CASSVGASGTYNEQFF. The CDR3 bases are TGTGCCAGCAGCGTAGGGGCTAGCGGGACCTACAATGAGCAGTTCTTC.

This clone was seen just once. This chain links TRBV7-3 with TRBJ2-3; TRBD1 might be the D (6 bases). This CDR3 spans 15 amino acids. Trimming pared 5 bases from V and 2 bases from J, leaving 14 bases between. Germline V gene lookup returns CDR1 SGHTA and CDR2 FQGTGA. In DNA form, the CDR3 reads TGTGCCAGCAGCCGATACGGACAGACCACAGATACGCAGTATTTT. The encoded protein is CASSRYGQTTDTQYF. Drawing the rest from reference TRBV7-3 and TRBJ2-3, the complete variable domain is GAGVSQTPSNKVTEKGKYVELRCDPISGHTALYWYRQSLGQGPEFLIYFQGTGAADDSGLPNDRFFAVRPEGSVSTLKIQRTERGDSAVYLCASSRYGQTTDTQYFGPGTRLTVL.

There are a few counts of this clone. This rearrangement joins TRBV4-2 to TRBJ1-2, with 9 bases that match TRBD1. CDR1 is LGHNA and CDR2 is YNFKEQ in the germline V gene. V was pared by 0 bases and J by 1 base, with 6 bases of the junction left unmatched. The CDR3 runs to 17 residues. The CDR3 DNA sequence: TGTGCCAGCAGCCAAGATGTTGGGGACAGGGTTAACTATGGCTACACCTTC. Amino acids: CASSQDVGDRVNYGYTF.

This clone was recorded a few times. The rearrangement uses TRBV5-1 and TRBJ2-3; 7 bases match TRBD2. V was clipped by 0 bases and J by 2 bases; unmatched bases: 3. The germline V gene has CDR1 SGHRS and CDR2 YFSETQ. The CDR3 spans 15 residues. As DNA, the CDR3 is TGCGCCAGCAGCTTGGAACTAGCGTTCACAGATACGCAGTATTTT. It translates to CASSLELAFTDTQYF.

The chain couples TRBV11-2 to TRBJ2-7; unclear D gene. CDR1 and CDR2 from the germline V gene are SGHAT and FQNNGV. V lost 0 bases and J 2 bases, leaving 11 bases between the germline ends. The CDR3 contains 15 residues. CDR3 nucleotide sequence: TGTGCCAGCAGCTTAGAAGGCGGCAGCCCCTACGAGCAGTACTTC. Amino acids: CASSLEGGSPYEQYF.

V and J are TRBV9 and TRBJ1-2; D is ambiguous. The germline V and J ends were trimmed by 5 bases and 5 bases, with 16 bases remaining between them. Germline V gives CDR1 SGDLS, CDR2 YYNGEE. This CDR3 comprises 14 residues. The CDR3 is CASSEWETPYGYTF. The CDR3, as DNA: TGTGCCAGCAGTGAATGGGAGACGCCGTATGGCTACACCTTC.

The rearrangement uses TRBV28 and TRBJ1-4; 8 bases are shared with TRBD1. Germline CDR1 and CDR2: MDHEN and SYDVKM. CDR3 length: 14 amino acids. V lost 4 bases to trimming and J lost 8 bases; unmatched junction nucleotides: 6. The CDR3: CASSWTGLREKLFF. DNA for the CDR3: TGTGCCAGCAGTTGGACAGGGTTGAGGGAAAAACTGTTTTTT.

The chain uses TRBV4-3 and TRBJ2-1; unclear D gene. This CDR3 region has 14 residues. V lost 4 bases and J 8 bases, leaving 15 bases between the germline ends. In germline, CDR1 is LGHNA, CDR2 YSLEER. CDR3 in amino acids: CASSRNLLPHEQFF. The CDR3 region has the DNA TGCGCCAGCAGCCGCAACCTCCTACCCCATGAGCAGTTCTTC.

V and J are TRBV7-2 and TRBJ2-7, with D maybe TRBD2 (6 bases). V was clipped by 4 bases and J by 6 bases, with 16 bases between them. The CDR3 is 14 residues long. Germline assignment: CDR1 SGHTA and CDR2 FQGNSA. For the CDR3, the DNA is TGTGCCAGCAGCTCCCCAGGAGGGGTAGTCGAGCAGTACTTC. Translated: CASSSPGGVVEQYF.

The chain uses TRBV28 and TRBJ1-1; D is unresolved. This CDR3 spans 9 amino acids. V lost 7 bases to trimming and J lost 5 bases, with 2 bases between them. Germline loops: CDR1 MDHEN, CDR2 SYDVKM. CDR3 in amino acids: CASITEAFF. CDR3 DNA: TGTGCCAGCATAACTGAAGCTTTCTTT.

This clone was observed a handful of times. The rearrangement links TRBV15 to TRBJ1-2; D is unclear. V shed 4 bases and J shed 3 bases, with 6 bases lying between them. The CDR3 extends over 12 amino acids. Germline CDR1 LNHNV, CDR2 YYDKDF (reference sequence). CDR3 in amino acids: CATSIGDYGYTF. CDR3 in DNA: TGTGCCACCAGCATCGGGGACTATGGCTACACCTTC.

V gene TRBV9 combines with J gene TRBJ1-2; D might be TRBD1 (6 bases). The germline CDR1 and CDR2 sequences are SGDLS and YYNGEE. Trimming removed 4 bases from V and 10 bases from J, with 14 bases in between. The CDR3 sequence is 12 residues long. Here the CDR3 reads CASSNAGGVYTF. The CDR3 DNA reads TGTGCCAGCAGCAACGCGGGGGGCGTCTACACCTTC.

The chain carries TRBV5-1 and TRBJ1-4; 7 bases agree with TRBD1. In germline, CDR1 is SGHRS, CDR2 YFSETQ. The J segment lost 0 bases and the V segment lost 7 bases, leaving 3 bases of the junction unmatched. The CDR3 is 14 residues long. The CDR3 nucleotides are TGCGCCAGCCGAGGACAGGCAACTAATGAAAAACTGTTTTTT. Translating it yields CASRGQATNEKLFF. The complete variable domain, with remaining parts taken from reference TRBV5-1 and TRBJ1-4, reads KAGVTQTPRYLIKTRGQQVTLSCSPISGHRSVSWYQQTPGQGLQFLFEYFSETQRNKGNFPGRFSGRQFSNSRSEMNVSTLELGDSALYLCASRGQATNEKLFFGSGTQLSVL.

The chain carries TRBV7-9 and TRBJ2-3; D possibly corresponds to TRBD2 (7 bases). This CDR3 is built from 17 residues. The V end was cut by 5 bases, the J end by 2 bases, with 20 bases between. In germline, CDR1 is SEHNR, CDR2 FQNEAQ (reference sequence). The CDR3 DNA sequence: TGTGCCAGCAGCGTCTTGGGAGGGGGGATCTACACAGATACGCAGTATTTT. It is translated as CASSVLGGGIYTDTQYF.

This chain uses TRBV9 with TRBJ2-5; the match to TRBD2 covers 9 bases. Germline trimming cut 0 bases from V and 6 bases from J; bases unmatched to any gene: 9. Per germline, CDR1 SGDLS and CDR2 YYNGEE. The CDR3 is 16 amino acids. The CDR3 loop reads CASSVVPSGEKQTQYF. The CDR3 DNA sequence: TGTGCCAGCAGCGTAGTCCCTAGCGGGGAGAAGCAGACCCAGTACTTC.